The rows below give T cell receptor beta chains drawn from one sample of a study of T cell responses to AZD1222 COVID-19 vaccine. Profiling relied on immunoSEQ multiplex PCR, and the TCRdb table lists in-frame clones only, not all of them. The table records under 130,000 clones, 80% to 90% of them present only once. Sequencing used peripheral blood, obtained 28 days after the second AZD1222 dose. Every receptor here comes from an adult who received the AZD1222 COVID-19 vaccine. The CDR3 runs from the conserved cysteine through the conserved F or W. A D gene is named only where the DNA matches it firmly. Not every row has a clone size; where given, it reads once, few, many or a size class.

abundance,j_gene,d_gene,v_gene,CDR3aa,CDR3nt
NA,TRBJ2-7,TRBD2,TRBV19,CASSGNAGLAGSEQYF,TGTGCCAGTAGTGGTAACGCTGGACTAGCGGGAAGCGAGCAGTACTTC
NA,TRBJ2-7,NA,TRBV5-6,CASSQGREAEQYF,TGTGCCAGCAGCCAGGGAAGAGAGGCCGAGCAGTACTTC
few,TRBJ2-1,TRBD1,TRBV19,CASRTDRAAYNEQFF,TGTGCCAGTAGGACAGACAGGGCGGCCTACAATGAGCAGTTCTTC
NA,TRBJ1-1,NA,TRBV6-5,CASSSQGTEAFF,TGTGCCAGCAGTTCTCAGGGAACTGAAGCTTTCTTT
NA,TRBJ2-7,NA,TRBV28,CASSFKVGAPYEQYF,TGTGCCAGCAGTTTTAAAGTGGGAGCCCCCTACGAGCAGTACTTC
NA,TRBJ2-7,NA,TRBV6-5,CASGLQAYEQYF,TGTGCCAGCGGCTTACAGGCGTACGAGCAGTACTTC
NA,TRBJ2-2,TRBD2,TRBV11-2,CASSSMREANTGELFF,TGTGCCAGCAGCTCAATGCGGGAGGCAAACACCGGGGAGCTGTTTTTT
NA,TRBJ2-7,TRBD1,TRBV5-4,CASSWGGGQGASRYEQYF,TGTGCCAGCAGCTGGGGGGGCGGACAGGGGGCGTCACGCTACGAGCAGTACTTC
NA,TRBJ2-3,TRBD2,TRBV2,CASKGTSGTDTQYF,TGTGCCAGCAAAGGGACTAGCGGAACAGATACGCAGTATTTT
NA,TRBJ1-6,TRBD1,TRBV6-5,CASRGQGKNSPLHF,TGTGCCAGCAGAGGACAGGGAAAGAATTCACCCCTCCACTTT
NA,TRBJ2-7,NA,TRBV12-3/TRBV12-4,CASSLRAYEQYF,TGTGCCAGCAGTTTACGAGCCTACGAGCAGTACTTC
NA,TRBJ1-1,NA,TRBV6-5,CASSPRTVEAFF,TGTGCCAGCAGTCCCCGGACAGTTGAAGCTTTCTTT
NA,TRBJ2-1,NA,TRBV3-1/TRBV3-2,CASSQESVANEQFF,TGTGCCAGCAGCCAAGAAAGTGTGGCAAATGAGCAGTTCTTC
NA,TRBJ2-1,NA,TRBV19,CASRRQEGYYEQFF,TGTGCCAGCCGGCGACAGGAGGGGTATTATGAGCAGTTCTTC
NA,TRBJ1-1,NA,TRBV4-2,CASSQDNLGRTEAFF,TGTGCCAGCAGCCAAGATAACTTAGGGAGAACTGAAGCTTTCTTT
NA,TRBJ2-3,NA,TRBV5-1,CASKGSRDRTDTQYF,TGCGCCAGCAAAGGGTCGCGGGATCGTACAGATACGCAGTATTTT
NA,TRBJ2-7,TRBD1,TRBV7-9,CASSLNIGQGQYEQYF,TGTGCCAGCAGCTTAAACATAGGACAGGGACAATACGAGCAGTACTTC
NA,TRBJ1-1,TRBD1,TRBV6-5,CASSPDRAMNTEAFF,TGTGCCAGCAGTCCGGACAGGGCCATGAACACTGAAGCTTTCTTT
NA,TRBJ2-1,TRBD1,TRBV27,CASSRGGQGLSDEQFF,TGTGCCAGCAGTCGCGGCGGACAGGGTTTGAGTGATGAGCAGTTCTTC
NA,TRBJ2-7,NA,TRBV28,CASRGTDFSYEQYF,TGTGCCAGCCGCGGGACTGACTTCTCCTACGAGCAGTACTTC
NA,TRBJ2-1,NA,TRBV7-2,CASSSGGQPHNEQFF,TGTGCCAGCAGCTCGGGCGGACAGCCCCACAATGAGCAGTTCTTC
NA,TRBJ2-7,NA,TRBV6-1,CASSETRNGPYEQYF,TGTGCCAGCAGTGAAACAAGGAACGGACCCTACGAGCAGTACTTC
NA,TRBJ2-1,TRBD2,TRBV3-1/TRBV3-2,CASSQGLGLAEHNEQFF,TGTGCCAGCAGCCAAGGGTTGGGACTAGCGGAGCACAATGAGCAGTTCTTC
NA,TRBJ2-3,NA,TRBV19,CASSIEGGNSTDTQYF,TGTGCCAGTAGTATAGAAGGCGGCAATAGCACAGATACGCAGTATTTT
few,TRBJ1-2,NA,TRBV5-5,CASSLMAGGGNYGYTF,TGTGCCAGCAGCTTGATGGCGGGAGGGGGGAACTATGGCTACACCTTC
NA,TRBJ2-3,NA,TRBV27,CASSPGLLPDTQYF,TGTGCCAGCAGCCCGGGACTCCTACCAGATACGCAGTATTTT
NA,TRBJ1-3,NA,TRBV2,CASRGYGGGYSGNTIYF,TGTGCCAGCCGGGGTTATGGAGGGGGTTACTCTGGAAACACCATATATTTT
NA,TRBJ1-5,NA,TRBV5-5,CASSLAFGRYSNQPQHF,TGTGCCAGCAGCCTTGCCTTTGGACGGTATAGCAATCAGCCCCAGCATTTT
once,TRBJ2-5,TRBD2,TRBV7-9,CASSLVSREGQETQYF,TGTGCCAGCAGCTTAGTGTCCCGGGAGGGCCAAGAGACCCAGTACTTC
NA,TRBJ2-5,NA,TRBV9,CASSGRLQETQYF,TGTGCCAGCAGCGGGCGGCTCCAAGAGACCCAGTACTTC
NA,TRBJ1-2,NA,TRBV27,CASRSLWTDTNYGYTF,TGTGCCAGCCGCTCACTCTGGACAGATACTAACTATGGCTACACCTTC
NA,TRBJ2-2,TRBD2,TRBV7-3,CASSLVGTLAGDTGELFF,TGTGCCAGCAGCTTAGTAGGGACTCTAGCGGGAGACACCGGGGAGCTGTTTTTT
NA,TRBJ2-5,TRBD1,TRBV10-3,CAISGTGGETQYF,TGTGCCATCAGTGGGACAGGGGGGGAGACCCAGTACTTC
NA,TRBJ2-7,NA,TRBV28,CASSFTARHYEQYF,TGTGCCAGCAGTTTTACTGCCCGACACTACGAGCAGTACTTC
few,TRBJ1-6,NA,TRBV27,CASSLTESSYNSPLHF,TGTGCCAGCAGTTTAACAGAGAGCTCCTATAATTCACCCCTCCACTTT
once,TRBJ1-4,NA,TRBV3-1/TRBV3-2,CASSHRRGTNEKLFF,TGTGCCAGCAGCCACCGGCGGGGTACTAATGAAAAACTGTTTTTT
NA,TRBJ2-3,NA,TRBV9,CASSVEGSPGTDTQYF,TGTGCCAGCAGCGTAGAAGGTTCCCCCGGAACAGATACGCAGTATTTT
NA,TRBJ1-4,TRBD1,TRBV7-9,CASSLEGQKNEKLFF,TGTGCCAGCAGCTTGGAGGGACAGAAAAATGAAAAACTGTTTTTT
NA,TRBJ1-2,NA,TRBV7-8,CASSPPGRDSYTF,TGTGCCAGCAGCCCTCCGGGTCGGGATAGCTACACCTTC
NA,TRBJ2-1,NA,TRBV7-9,CASSPSRSYNEQFF,TGTGCCAGCAGCCCCAGCCGCTCCTACAATGAGCAGTTCTTC
NA,TRBJ2-2,TRBD2,TRBV5-4,CASSSSGNTGELFF,TGTGCCAGCAGCTCTAGCGGGAACACCGGGGAGCTGTTTTTT
NA,TRBJ2-1,NA,TRBV19,CASSMTGYNEQFF,TGTGCCAGTAGTATGACTGGATACAATGAGCAGTTCTTC
few,TRBJ2-2,TRBD2,TRBV14,CASSQELARTGELFF,TGTGCCAGCAGCCAAGAACTAGCGAGAACCGGGGAGCTGTTTTTT
NA,TRBJ2-1,NA,TRBV18,CASSPPGSSYNEQFF,TGTGCCAGCTCACCACCAGGGAGCTCCTACAATGAGCAGTTCTTC
NA,TRBJ1-1,NA,TRBV5-1,CASSEMTAANTEAFF,TGCGCCAGCAGCGAGATGACAGCAGCGAACACTGAAGCTTTCTTT